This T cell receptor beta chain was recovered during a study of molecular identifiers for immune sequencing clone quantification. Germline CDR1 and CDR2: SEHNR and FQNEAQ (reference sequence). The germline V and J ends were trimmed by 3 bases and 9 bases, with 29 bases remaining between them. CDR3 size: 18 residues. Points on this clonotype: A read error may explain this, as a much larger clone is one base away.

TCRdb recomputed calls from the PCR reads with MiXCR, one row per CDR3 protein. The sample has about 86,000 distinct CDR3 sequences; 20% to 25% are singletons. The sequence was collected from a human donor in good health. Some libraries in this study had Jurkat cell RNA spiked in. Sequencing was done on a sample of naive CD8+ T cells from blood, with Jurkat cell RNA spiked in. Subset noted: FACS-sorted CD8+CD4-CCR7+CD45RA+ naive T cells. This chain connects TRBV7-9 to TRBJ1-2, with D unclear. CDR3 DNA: TGTGCCAGCAGCTTGGCTATGTCCGAGGTTCCCAACGGAGGTAGCTACACCTTC. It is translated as CASSLAMSEVPNGGSYTF.